A selection of T cell receptor beta chains follows, all from one sample in a study of tumor-infiltrating lymphocytes in primary liver carcinoma. MiXCR, applied by TCRdb to the multiplex PCR reads, yields one record per CDR3 protein. This table holds about 120,000 distinct CDR3 sequences, nearly 70% found once. Sequenced sample: tumor-adjacent normal liver tissue. All receptors derive from a woman aged 60-75 years with primary liver carcinoma and hepatitis B virus infection. Each CDR3 is given with its conserved first and last residue. The D gene is left open where the match is weak. Only part of the rows carry a size: once, few, many, or a class if the clone is expanded.

v_gene,d_gene,j_gene,abundance,len,CDR3aa,CDR3nt
TRBV6-2/TRBV6-3,.,TRBJ1-1,.,12,CAISQGSPEAFF,TGTGCCATCAGTCAAGGGAGCCCTGAAGCTTTCTTT
TRBV29-1,.,TRBJ2-3,many,14,CSVERAERTDTQYF,TGCAGCGTTGAGCGAGCGGAGCGCACAGATACGCAGTATTTT
TRBV12-3/TRBV12-4,.,TRBJ1-1,.,13,CPSTLYLNTEAFF,TGTCCCAGCACCCTATACTTGAACACTGAAGCTTTCTTT
TRBV18,.,TRBJ2-2,.,13,CASSNRRTGELFF,TGTGCCAGCTCAAATAGACGAACCGGGGAGCTGTTTTTT
TRBV28,.,TRBJ2-1,once,12,CTSSFLPEGQFF,TGTACCAGCAGTTTTCTCCCGGAGGGGCAGTTCTTC
TRBV7-9,TRBD2,TRBJ2-5,many,15,CASTRRLAGQETQYF,TGTGCCAGCACCCGAAGACTAGCGGGGCAAGAGACCCAGTACTTC
TRBV12-3/TRBV12-4,.,TRBJ2-1,.,16,CASSIVVWGSDNEQFF,TGTGCCAGCAGTATAGTTGTGTGGGGAAGCGACAATGAGCAGTTCTTC
TRBV12-3/TRBV12-4,.,TRBJ2-1,.,13,CASSHQFRLEQFF,TGTGCCAGCAGTCATCAATTCCGACTAGAGCAGTTCTTC
TRBV29-1,TRBD1,TRBJ2-3,.,15,CSVAHGTDSTNTQYF,TGCAGCGTTGCCCACGGGACAGATAGCACAAATACGCAGTATTTT
TRBV15,TRBD1,TRBJ1-2,.,16,CATSRESGGLPYGYTF,TGTGCCACCAGCAGAGAATCAGGGGGCTTACCCTATGGCTACACTTTC
TRBV28,.,TRBJ2-5,many,15,CASSRTAGPQETQYF,TGTGCCAGCAGTCGGACAGCCGGCCCACAAGAGACCCAGTACTTC
TRBV6-5,TRBD2,TRBJ2-7,once,13,CASRLAGKYGQYF,TGTGCCAGCAGACTAGCGGGAAAGTACGGGCAGTACTTC
TRBV6-5,TRBD2,TRBJ2-1,many,15,CASSYSTSGISEQFF,TGTGCCAGCAGTTACTCGACTAGCGGGATAAGTGAGCAGTTCTTC
TRBV28,.,TRBJ2-2,.,15,CASSLAGSSTAELSF,TGTGCCAGCAGTTTAGCAGGGTCGAGCACCGCGGAGCTGTCTTTT
TRBV11-2,TRBD2,TRBJ2-7,.,13,CANSFKTSGKPYF,TGTGCCAACAGCTTCAAGACTAGCGGGAAACCATACTTC
TRBV6-5,.,TRBJ1-1,.,14,CASSYLKLGTEAFF,TGTGCCAGCAGTTACCTAAAGTTGGGGACTGAAGCTTTCTTT
TRBV19,.,TRBJ2-3,.,13,CASSIRRGGTQYF,TGTGCCAGTAGTATCCGCAGGGGAGGTACGCAGTATTTT
TRBV19,TRBD2,TRBJ2-7,few,15,CASSLTGTSYYEQYF,TGTGCCAGTAGCCTTACCGGGACTAGCTACTACGAGCAGTACTTC
TRBV6-2/TRBV6-3,TRBD2,TRBJ2-7,.,15,CGSSYRGLAVYEQYF,TGTGGCAGCAGTTACAGAGGGCTAGCGGTCTACGAGCAGTACTTC
TRBV11-3,.,TRBJ2-1,.,14,CASSLGAHNSEQFF,TGTGCCAGCAGTTTAGGGGCACACAACAGTGAACAGTTCTTC
TRBV6-1,TRBD1,TRBJ1-5,.,16,CASTLGQRNSNRPQHF,TGTGCCAGCACCCTGGGACAGCGGAATAGCAATCGGCCCCAGCATTTT
TRBV10-3,TRBD1,TRBJ2-7,.,15,CDINPGGTGNYEQYF,TGTGACATTAACCCTGGCGGGACAGGGAACTACGAGCAGTACTTC